This paragraph covers one TCR beta chain sequence. Generated by immunoSEQ multiplex PCR, the TCRdb table keeps only in-frame clones and is missing some. In the table there are roughly 250,000 clones, around 90% of which are singletons. The sample comes from a study of blood T cell repertoires in COVID-19. The overall study: The cDNA or gDNA used as material had been derived from T cells, B-cell-depleted T cells, or PBMCs.

V was pared by 9 bases and J by 5 bases, with 13 bases between. CDR3 length equals 12 residues. Germline-derived CDR1 and CDR2 are MDHEN and SYDVKM. This sequence was found in a woman younger than 45 with acute or convalescent COVID-19. This chain links TRBV28 with TRBJ2-5; no clear D gene. Sequencing used peripheral blood. The CDR3 sequence: CARVRQMETQYF. In DNA form, the CDR3 reads TGTGCCAGGGTCAGGCAAATGGAGACCCAGTACTTC.